The subject of this entry is one TCR beta chain. This clone was observed a handful of times. Its target antigen remains unknown. Nothing much larger sits one base from this clone, and base qualities are not available. TCRbeta CDR3 regions were amplified from genomic DNA using the immunoSEQ Assay, a bias-controlled multiplex PCR. Per the authors' processing: The number of nucleated cells in each sample was estimated from the amplification of reference gene primers within the assay. To quantify the absolute abundance of each unique TCRbeta CDR3 rearrangement, sequence reads were collapsed and filtered. Productive Simpson clonality was computed per sample as the square root of Simpson's diversity index over productive rearrangements. The table comes from immuneACCESS by way of TCRdb, which keeps in-frame sequences with V and J called. Part of the clones is missing from these tables; in studies checked, under half for an unresolved V gene and the rest for unknown reasons. Clonal size and the V and J genes are those of that table, whereas D and trimming came from the DNA. The table for this sample lists fewer than 25,000 clones; roughly 88% of them were counted only once. About 2.5% of the sample goes to the ten largest clones.

After removal of 0 bases from V and 3 bases from J, the junction retains 14 bases not matched to a gene. The cysteine opens and the phenylalanine closes a CDR3 of 18 amino acids. Here the CDR3 DNA is all that survives: 54 bases in frame from base 1. From a lookup of the germline V gene, CDR1 and CDR2 are SGHRS and YFSETQ. Each collaborating institution followed its own protocols to collect whole blood in K2EDTA tubes. Collaborator samples were shipped for TCRbeta analysis as frozen whole blood, isolated PBMCs, or DNA extracted from either sample type. This sample is part of a study of blood T cell repertoires in COVID-19 (TCRdb year 2020). In the study overall: Collaborator samples came from the United States, Italy and Spain and covered acute and convalescent phases of COVID-19. HLA class I and class II types, where available, came from metadata supplied by the sample provider rather than from assay-based typing. The dataset comprised deeply sampled blood TCRbeta repertoires from subjects exposed to, actively infected with, or recovered from COVID-19. A freely available public database, intended as a resource for researchers studying the immune response to SARS-CoV-2, is where the repertoires were released. Samples were obtained from the ongoing ImmuneRACE study (first 160 participants) and from 1,254 subjects provided by 6 global collaborators. A de-identified subject ID, COVID-19 status, age in years and sex were almost always included in the sample metadata. The prospective study material was composed of cDNA or gDNA derived from T cells, B-cell-depleted T cells, or PBMCs.

Broader findings and caveats from the paper: The amount of clinical and demographic metadata varied by source and participant and was provided uncurated.

Sequenced input: peripheral blood. The chain employs TRBV5-1 and TRBJ1-2, with TRBD1 identical over 7 junction bases. The TCR comes from a man in his 70s with acute or convalescent COVID-19. The CDR3 here reads CASSLAPSGTADYYGYTF. The DNA is TGCGCCAGCAGCTTGGCCCCCTCCGGGACAGCCGACTACTATGGCTACACCTTC.